This T cell receptor (beta chain) was recorded in a study of OX40 agonist ivuxolimab in advanced cancers. Looking at the study overall: Partial response was recorded in three patients: one hepatocellular carcinoma and two cutaneous melanoma cases. Study-wide results and limits: Circulating CD4+ and CD8+ T cells showed clonal expansion by week 6 at 0.1 to 3.0 mg/kg. Among the lowest peripheral clonal expansion occurred in 0.1-3.0 mg/kg partial responders.

TCRdb's table, derived via immunoSEQ multiplex PCR, lists solely in-frame clones and lacks some. The sample records about 50,000 clones, approximately 88% being singletons. Concerning this clone itself: No antigen is known for it.

Baseline was the first blood sampling point, followed by cycle 4 day 1 and cycle 7 day 1. The sequencing used CD4+ or CD8+ T cells sorted from blood, collected in a trial of the OX40 agonist ivuxolimab. The sequence was obtained from an adult with an advanced solid tumor such as melanoma, head and neck, liver or kidney cancer.

The CDR3 sequence is CASSQAFTRGWEQFF. In DNA, the CDR3 is TGCGCCAGCAGCCAAGCGTTCACTAGGGGATGGGAGCAGTTCTTC. The V and J genes are TRBV4-3 and TRBJ2-1; D is possibly TRBD1 or TRBD2 (5 bases each). The length of the CDR3 is 15 residues. Germline V CDR1 and CDR2: LGHNA, YSLEER. With 1 base removed from V and 10 bases from J, the gap between germline ends came to 17 bases.